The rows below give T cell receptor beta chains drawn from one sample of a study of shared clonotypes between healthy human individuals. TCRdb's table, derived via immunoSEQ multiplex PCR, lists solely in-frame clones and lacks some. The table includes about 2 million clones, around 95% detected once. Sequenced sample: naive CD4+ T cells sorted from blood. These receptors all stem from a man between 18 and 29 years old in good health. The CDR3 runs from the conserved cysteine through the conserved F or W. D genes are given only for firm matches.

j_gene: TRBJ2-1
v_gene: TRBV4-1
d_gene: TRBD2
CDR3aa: CASSPGLAIVLDSYNEQFF

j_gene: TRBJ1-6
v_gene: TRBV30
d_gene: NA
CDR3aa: CACLNKGNSPLHF

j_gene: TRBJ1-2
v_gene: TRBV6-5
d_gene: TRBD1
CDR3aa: CASSTWTGGDYGYTF

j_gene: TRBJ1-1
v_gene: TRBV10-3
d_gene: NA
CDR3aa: CAISADDSLSTEAFF

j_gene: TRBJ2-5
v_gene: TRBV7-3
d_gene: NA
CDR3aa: CASSLGGTVKETQYF

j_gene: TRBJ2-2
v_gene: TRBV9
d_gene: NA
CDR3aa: CASSVGAGWTGELFF

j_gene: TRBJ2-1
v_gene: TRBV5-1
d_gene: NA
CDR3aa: CASSLSDNSYNEQFF

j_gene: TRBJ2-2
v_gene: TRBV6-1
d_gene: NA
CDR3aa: CASSPTGNTGELFF

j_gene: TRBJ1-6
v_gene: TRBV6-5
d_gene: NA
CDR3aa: CASSSTDYNSPLHF

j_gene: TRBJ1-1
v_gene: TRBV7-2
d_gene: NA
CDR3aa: CASSRGVSSAFF

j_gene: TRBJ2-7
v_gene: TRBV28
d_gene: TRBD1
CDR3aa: CASSSPQGVGIGYEQYF

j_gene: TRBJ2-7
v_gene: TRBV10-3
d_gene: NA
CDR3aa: CAGGGATYEQYF

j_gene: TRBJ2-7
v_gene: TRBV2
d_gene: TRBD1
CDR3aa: CASSGPGTGTHEQYF

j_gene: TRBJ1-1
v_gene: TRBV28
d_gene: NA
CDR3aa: CASSLERGVAEAFF

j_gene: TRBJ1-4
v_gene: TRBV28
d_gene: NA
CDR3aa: CASSLHGGRKLFF

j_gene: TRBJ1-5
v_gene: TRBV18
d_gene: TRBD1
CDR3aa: CASSPPTGTFNQPQHF

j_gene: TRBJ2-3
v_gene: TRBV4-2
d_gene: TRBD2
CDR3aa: CASSTTSGGTDTQYF

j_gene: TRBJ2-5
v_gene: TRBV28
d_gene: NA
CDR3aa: CASSLRGETQYF

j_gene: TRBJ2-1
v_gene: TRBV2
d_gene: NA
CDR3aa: CASKDSSYNEQFF

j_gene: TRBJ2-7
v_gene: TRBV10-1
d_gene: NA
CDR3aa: CASSESQIGAYEQYF

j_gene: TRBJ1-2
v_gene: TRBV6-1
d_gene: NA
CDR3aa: CASSEAGRGSNYGYTF

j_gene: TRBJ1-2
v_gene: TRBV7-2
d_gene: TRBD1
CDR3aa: CASSLPGQGVSGGYTF

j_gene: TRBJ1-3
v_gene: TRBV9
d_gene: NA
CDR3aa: CASSVSGSGNTIYF

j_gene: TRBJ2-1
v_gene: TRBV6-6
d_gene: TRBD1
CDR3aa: CASSYSTGGSYNEQFF

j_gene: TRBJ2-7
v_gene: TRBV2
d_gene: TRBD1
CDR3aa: CASSPGQLVYEQYF

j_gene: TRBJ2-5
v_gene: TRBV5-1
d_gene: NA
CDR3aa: CASSPRFGSTETQYF

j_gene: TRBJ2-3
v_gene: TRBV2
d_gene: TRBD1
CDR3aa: CASRYRTGPADTQYF

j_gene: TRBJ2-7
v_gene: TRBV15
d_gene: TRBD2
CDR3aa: CATSRTSGRAVPYEQYF

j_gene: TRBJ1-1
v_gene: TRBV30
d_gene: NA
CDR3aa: CAWSPEGPWNTEAFF

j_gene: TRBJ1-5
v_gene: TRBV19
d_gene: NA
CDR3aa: CASSIGAPSNQPQHF

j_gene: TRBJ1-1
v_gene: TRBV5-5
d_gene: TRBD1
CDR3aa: CASSRDRERGYTEAFF

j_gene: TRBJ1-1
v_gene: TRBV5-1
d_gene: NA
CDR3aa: CASSPTGGNTEAFF

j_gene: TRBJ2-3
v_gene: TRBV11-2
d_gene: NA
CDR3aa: CASSLVVGTTDTQYF

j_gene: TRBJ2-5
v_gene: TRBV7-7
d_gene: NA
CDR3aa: CASSLTSGTAGETQYF

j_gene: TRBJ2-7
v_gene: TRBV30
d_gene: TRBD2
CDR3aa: CAWSVAASGRREQYF

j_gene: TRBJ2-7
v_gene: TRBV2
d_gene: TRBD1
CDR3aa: CASRTGTGSYEQYF

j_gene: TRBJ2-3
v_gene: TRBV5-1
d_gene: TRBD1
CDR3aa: CASSLYPGQTTDTQYF

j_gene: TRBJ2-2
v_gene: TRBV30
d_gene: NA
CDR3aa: CAWSPNPTGELFF

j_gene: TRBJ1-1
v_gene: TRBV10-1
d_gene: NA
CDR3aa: CASSENPMNTEAFF

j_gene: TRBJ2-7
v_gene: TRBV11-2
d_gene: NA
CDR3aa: CASSLEWSIGFGAYEQYF

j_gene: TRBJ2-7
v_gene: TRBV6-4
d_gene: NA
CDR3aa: CASSERSSYEQYF

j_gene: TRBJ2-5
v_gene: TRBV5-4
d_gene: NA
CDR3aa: CASSSKRVQETQYF

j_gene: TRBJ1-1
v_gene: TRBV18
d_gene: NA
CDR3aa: CASSPQYWAGNTEAFF

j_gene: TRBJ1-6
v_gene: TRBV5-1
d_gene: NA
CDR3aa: CASSLGGPSPLHF

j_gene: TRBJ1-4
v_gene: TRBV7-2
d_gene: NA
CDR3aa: CASSLGTREKLFF

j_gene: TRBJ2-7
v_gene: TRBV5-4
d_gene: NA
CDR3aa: CASSLDSSSYEQYF

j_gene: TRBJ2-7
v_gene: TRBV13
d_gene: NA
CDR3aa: CASSFGPFYEQYF

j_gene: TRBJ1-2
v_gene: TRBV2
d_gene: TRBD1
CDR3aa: CASSGPGQGFGYTF

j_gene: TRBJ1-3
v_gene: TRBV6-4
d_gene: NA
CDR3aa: CASSDRTFAIYF

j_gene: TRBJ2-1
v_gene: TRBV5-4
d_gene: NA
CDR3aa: CASSFNRVDLYEQFF

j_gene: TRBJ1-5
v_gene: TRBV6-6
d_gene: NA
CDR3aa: CASSYELTGRNQPQHF

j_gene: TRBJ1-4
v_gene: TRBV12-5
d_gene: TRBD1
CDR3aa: CASGPGQANEKLFF

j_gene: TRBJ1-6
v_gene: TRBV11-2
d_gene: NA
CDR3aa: CASSPRDSTYNSPLHF

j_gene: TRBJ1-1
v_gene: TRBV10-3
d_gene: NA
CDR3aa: CASSGAANTEAFF

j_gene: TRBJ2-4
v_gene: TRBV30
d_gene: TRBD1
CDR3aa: CAWRTGNGKNIQYF

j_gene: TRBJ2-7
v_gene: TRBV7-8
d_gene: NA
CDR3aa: CASSQARGSADEQYF

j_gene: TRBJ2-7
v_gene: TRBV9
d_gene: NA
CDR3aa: CASSVQEGPIYEQYF

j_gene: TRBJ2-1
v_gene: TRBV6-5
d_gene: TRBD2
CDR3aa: CASTSGTSGSYEQFF

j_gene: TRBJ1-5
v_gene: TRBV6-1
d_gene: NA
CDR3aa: CASSEQGAIYSNQPQHF